The clone carrying this T cell receptor (beta chain) came up many times. The data were taken from a study of patients and donors after allogeneic stem cell transplantation. MiXCR, run by TCRdb on the RT-PCR reads, gives a single entry per CDR3 protein. The repertoire holds a few hundred thousand distinct CDR3 sequences, 11% to 15% seen once, with more than 9% in the top ten. V dropped 2 bases and J dropped 6 bases, with 14 bases sitting between them. This CDR3 has 14 amino acids. Germline CDR1 and CDR2: SGHRS and YFSETQ. The chain is built from TRBV5-1 and TRBJ1-1; D is uncertain. This sequence originates from a human donor who was either an allogeneic HSCT recipient or a stem cell or donor lymphocyte infusion donor (not recorded which). It is not recorded whose cells these are; they may come from a transplant donor. Sequenced sample: blood, either unsorted or a sorted T cell fraction (not recorded which). The CDR3 DNA sequence: TGCGCCAGCAGCTTTGCCCCCGGTGCCGCTGAAGCTTTCTTT. Amino acids: CASSFAPGAAEAFF.